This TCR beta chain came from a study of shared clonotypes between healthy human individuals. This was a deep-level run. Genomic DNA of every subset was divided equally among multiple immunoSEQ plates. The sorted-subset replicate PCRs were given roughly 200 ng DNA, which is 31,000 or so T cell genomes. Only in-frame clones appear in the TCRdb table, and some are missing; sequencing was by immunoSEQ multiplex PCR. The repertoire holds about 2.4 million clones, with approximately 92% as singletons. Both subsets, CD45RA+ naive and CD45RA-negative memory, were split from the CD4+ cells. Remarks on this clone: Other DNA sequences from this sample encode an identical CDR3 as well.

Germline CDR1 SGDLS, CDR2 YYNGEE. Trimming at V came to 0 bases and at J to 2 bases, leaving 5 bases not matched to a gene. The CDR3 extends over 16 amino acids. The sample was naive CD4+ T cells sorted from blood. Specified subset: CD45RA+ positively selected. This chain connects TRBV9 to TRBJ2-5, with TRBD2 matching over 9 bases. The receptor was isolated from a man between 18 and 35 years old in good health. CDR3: CASSVGVAGVQETQYF. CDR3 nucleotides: TGTGCCAGCAGCGTAGGGGTAGCGGGGGTACAAGAGACCCAGTACTTC.